One TCR beta chain is described in this entry. Antigen unknown. Libraries were prepared by immunoSEQ multiplex PCR; TCRdb keeps only in-frame clonotypes and omits some of them. The table includes about 48,000 clones, 76% detected once. The sample is drawn from a study of a mutant IDH1 vaccine in newly diagnosed glioma. Study-wide background: Receipt of radiotherapy, temozolomide, or both preceded the study, and most received both. Visit V12 was at week 35; visit V13 was at week 47.

Time point of the sample: week 35, safety follow-up. A single vaccine dose contained 300 ug of mutant IDH1 20-mer peptide, and topical imiquimod was used with it. Across weeks 1, 3, 5, 7, 11, 15, 19 and 23, patients received a vaccination each time, eight in all. Sequencing used PBMCs, obtained from a glioma patient whose treatment included an IDH1 peptide vaccine. This clonotype was obtained from a man aged 40-55 years with glioma.

This chain's CDR3 is CASNPGQGRNTIYF. In nucleotides, the CDR3 is TGTGCCAGTAATCCGGGACAGGGAAGGAACACCATATATTTT. The chain recombines TRBV19 with TRBJ1-3; 9 bases line up with TRBD1. This CDR3 contains 14 residues. CDR1 is LNHDA and CDR2 is SQIVND in the germline V gene (reference sequence). V gave up 7 bases and J gave up 7 bases; unmatched junction bases: 8.